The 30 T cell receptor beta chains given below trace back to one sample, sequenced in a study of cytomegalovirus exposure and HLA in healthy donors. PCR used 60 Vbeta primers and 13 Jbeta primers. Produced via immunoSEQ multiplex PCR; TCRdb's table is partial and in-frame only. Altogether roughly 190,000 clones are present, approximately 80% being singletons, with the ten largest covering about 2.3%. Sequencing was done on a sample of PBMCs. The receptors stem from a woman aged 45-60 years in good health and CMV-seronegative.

CDR3 loop: CASSLWSSGLPHEQFF. CDR3 DNA sequence: TGTGCCAGCAGCTTATGGTCTAGCGGGCTCCCCCATGAGCAGTTCTTC. The V gene is TRBV7-8, the J gene TRBJ2-1; TRBD2 agrees at 8 bases. J gave up 8 bases and V 2 bases, and 11 bases lay outside the gene matches. CDR3 length: 16 residues. Looked up from germline, CDR1 is SGHVS and CDR2 is FQNEAQ.

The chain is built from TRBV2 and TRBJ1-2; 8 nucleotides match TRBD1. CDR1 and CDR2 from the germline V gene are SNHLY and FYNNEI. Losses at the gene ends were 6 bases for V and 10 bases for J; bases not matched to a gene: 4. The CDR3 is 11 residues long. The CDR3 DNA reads TGTGCCAGCAGCGCGGACAGGGACTACACCTTC. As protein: CASSADRDYTF.

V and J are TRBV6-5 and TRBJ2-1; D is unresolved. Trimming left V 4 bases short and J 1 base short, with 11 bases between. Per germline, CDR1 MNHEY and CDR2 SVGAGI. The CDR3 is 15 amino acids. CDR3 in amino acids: CASSLSPRSYNEQFF. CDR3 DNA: TGTGCCAGCAGTTTATCTCCGAGATCCTACAATGAGCAGTTCTTC.

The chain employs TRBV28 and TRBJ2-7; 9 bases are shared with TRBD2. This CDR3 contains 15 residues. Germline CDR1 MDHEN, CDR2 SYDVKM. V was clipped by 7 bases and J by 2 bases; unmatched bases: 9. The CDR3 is CASKLRTSEAYEQYF. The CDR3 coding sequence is TGTGCCAGCAAGCTCCGGACTAGCGAGGCCTACGAGCAGTACTTC.

CDR3 DNA sequence: TGTGCCAGCAGCGGCGACACGGGGTACTATGGCTACACCTTC. It codes for CASSGDTGYYGYTF. The V gene is TRBV2, the J gene TRBJ1-2; D is undetermined. Germline CDR1 and CDR2: SNHLY and FYNNEI. This CDR3 has 14 amino acids. V dropped 6 bases and J dropped 3 bases, with 14 bases sitting between them.

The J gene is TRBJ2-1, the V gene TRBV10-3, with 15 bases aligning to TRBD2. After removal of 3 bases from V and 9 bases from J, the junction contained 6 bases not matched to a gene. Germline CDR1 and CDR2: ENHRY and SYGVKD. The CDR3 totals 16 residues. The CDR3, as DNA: TGTGCCATCAGTGACCCGGGACTAGCGGGGGGTCTTGAGCAGTTCTTC. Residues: CAISDPGLAGGLEQFF.

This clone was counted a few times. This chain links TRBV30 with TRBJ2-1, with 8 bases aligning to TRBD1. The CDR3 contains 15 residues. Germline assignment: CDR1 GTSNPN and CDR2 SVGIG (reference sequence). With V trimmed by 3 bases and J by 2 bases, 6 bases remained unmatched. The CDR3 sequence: CAWRQGAGAYNEQFF. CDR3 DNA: TGTGCCTGGAGGCAGGGGGCGGGTGCCTACAATGAGCAGTTCTTC.

In DNA form, the CDR3 reads TGTGCCACCGGGTCCCGGCGGACTGAAGCTTTCTTT. Translation gives CATGSRRTEAFF. The genes are TRBV2 and TRBJ1-1; D is undetermined. The CDR3 has 12 residues. Trimming pared 10 bases from V and 5 bases from J, leaving 14 bases between. Germline CDR1 reads SNHLY; CDR2 reads FYNNEI.

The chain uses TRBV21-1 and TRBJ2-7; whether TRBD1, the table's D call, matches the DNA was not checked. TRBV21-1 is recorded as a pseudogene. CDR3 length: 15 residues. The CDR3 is CASSKDRDRAYEQYF. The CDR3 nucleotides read TGTGCCAGCAGCAAAGATCGGGACAGGGCCTACGAGCAGTACTTC.

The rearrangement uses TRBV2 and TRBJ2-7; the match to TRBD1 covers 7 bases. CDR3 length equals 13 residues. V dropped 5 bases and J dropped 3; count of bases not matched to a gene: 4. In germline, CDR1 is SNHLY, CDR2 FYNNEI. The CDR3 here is CASSRTGDYEQYF. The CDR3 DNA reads TGTGCCAGCAGTAGGACAGGAGACTACGAGCAGTACTTC.

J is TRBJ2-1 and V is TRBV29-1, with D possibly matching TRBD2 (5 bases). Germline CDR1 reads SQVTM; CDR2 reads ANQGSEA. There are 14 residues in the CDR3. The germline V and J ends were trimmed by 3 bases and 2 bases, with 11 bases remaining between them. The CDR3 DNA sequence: TGCAGCGTTGAGGAGGACGGTGCCTACAATGAGCAGTTCTTC. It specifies CSVEEDGAYNEQFF.

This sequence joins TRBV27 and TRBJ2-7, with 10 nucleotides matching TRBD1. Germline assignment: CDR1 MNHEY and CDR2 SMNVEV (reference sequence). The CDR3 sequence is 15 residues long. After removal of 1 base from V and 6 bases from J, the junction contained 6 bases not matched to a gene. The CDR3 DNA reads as TGTGCCAGCAGTTTATTGCGGACAGGGGGATCCGAGCAGTACTTC. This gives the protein CASSLLRTGGSEQYF.

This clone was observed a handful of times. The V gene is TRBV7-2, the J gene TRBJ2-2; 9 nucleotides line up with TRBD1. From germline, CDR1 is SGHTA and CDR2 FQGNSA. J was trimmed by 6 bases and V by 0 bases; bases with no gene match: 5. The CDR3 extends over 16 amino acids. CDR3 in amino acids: CASSLAGQGLAGELFF. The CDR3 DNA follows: TGTGCCAGCAGCTTAGCGGGACAGGGTTTGGCCGGGGAGCTGTTTTTT.

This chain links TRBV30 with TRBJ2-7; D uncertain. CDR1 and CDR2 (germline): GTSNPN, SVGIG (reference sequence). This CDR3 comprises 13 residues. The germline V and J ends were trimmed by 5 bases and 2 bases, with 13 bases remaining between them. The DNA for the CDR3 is TGTGCCTGGGCGGTGATAGGTCCCTACGAGCAGTACTTC. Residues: CAWAVIGPYEQYF.

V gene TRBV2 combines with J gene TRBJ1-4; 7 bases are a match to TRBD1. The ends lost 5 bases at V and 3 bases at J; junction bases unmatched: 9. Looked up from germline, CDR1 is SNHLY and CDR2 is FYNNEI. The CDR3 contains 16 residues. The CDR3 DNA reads TGTGCCAGCAGTTCACAGGGGAGAACGGCTAATGAAAAACTGTTTTTT. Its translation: CASSSQGRTANEKLFF.

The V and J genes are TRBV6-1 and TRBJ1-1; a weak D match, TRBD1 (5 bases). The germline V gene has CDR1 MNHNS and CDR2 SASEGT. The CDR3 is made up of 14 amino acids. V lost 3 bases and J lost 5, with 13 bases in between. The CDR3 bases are TGTGCCAGCAGTGAGATGGGGGGTAATACTGAAGCTTTCTTT. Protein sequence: CASSEMGGNTEAFF.

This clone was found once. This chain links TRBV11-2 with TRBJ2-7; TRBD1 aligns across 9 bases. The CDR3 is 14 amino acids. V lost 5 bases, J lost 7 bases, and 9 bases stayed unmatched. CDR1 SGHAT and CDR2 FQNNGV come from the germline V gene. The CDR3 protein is CASSAPPTGGEQYF. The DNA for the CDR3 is TGTGCCAGCAGCGCCCCGCCGACAGGGGGAGAGCAGTACTTC. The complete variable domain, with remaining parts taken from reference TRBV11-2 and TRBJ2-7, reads EAGVAQSPRYKIIEKRQSVAFWCNPISGHATLYWYQQILGQGPKLLIQFQNNGVVDDSQLPKDRFSAERLKGVDSTLKIQPAKLEDSAVYLCASSAPPTGGEQYFGPGTRLTVT.

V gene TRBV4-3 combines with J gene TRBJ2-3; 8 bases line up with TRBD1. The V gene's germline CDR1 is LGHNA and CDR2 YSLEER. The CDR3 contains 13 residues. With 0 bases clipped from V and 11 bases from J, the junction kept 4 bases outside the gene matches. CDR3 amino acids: CASSQETDREQYF. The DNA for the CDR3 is TGCGCCAGCAGCCAAGAAACGGACAGGGAGCAGTATTTT.

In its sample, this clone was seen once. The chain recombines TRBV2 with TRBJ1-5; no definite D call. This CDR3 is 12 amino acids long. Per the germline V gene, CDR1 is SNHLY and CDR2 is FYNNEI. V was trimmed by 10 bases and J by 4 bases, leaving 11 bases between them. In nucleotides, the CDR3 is TGTGCCACCCCACGGTATAATCAGCCCCAGCATTTT. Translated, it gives CATPRYNQPQHF.

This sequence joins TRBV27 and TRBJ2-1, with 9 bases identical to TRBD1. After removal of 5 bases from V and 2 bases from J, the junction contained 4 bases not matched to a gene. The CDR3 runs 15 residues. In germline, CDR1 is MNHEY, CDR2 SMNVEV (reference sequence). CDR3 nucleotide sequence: TGTGCCAGCAGTCTCGGACAGGGGACCTACAATGAGCAGTTCTTC. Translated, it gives CASSLGQGTYNEQFF.

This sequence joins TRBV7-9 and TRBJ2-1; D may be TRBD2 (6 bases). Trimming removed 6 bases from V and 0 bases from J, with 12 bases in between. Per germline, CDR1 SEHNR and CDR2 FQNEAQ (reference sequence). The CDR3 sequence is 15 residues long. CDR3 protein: CASSTSGRSYNEQFF. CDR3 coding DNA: TGTGCCAGCAGTACGAGCGGGCGCTCCTACAATGAGCAGTTCTTC.

In nucleotides, the CDR3 is TGTGCCAGCAGCTTGGGGCCGGGAAAGAACACTGAAGCTTTCTTT. Translated: CASSLGPGKNTEAFF. The chain employs TRBV5-4 and TRBJ1-1; D gene uncertain. Germline loops: CDR1 SGHNT, CDR2 YYREEE (reference sequence). The CDR3 totals 15 residues. The germline V and J ends were trimmed by 0 bases and 1 base, with 10 bases remaining between them.

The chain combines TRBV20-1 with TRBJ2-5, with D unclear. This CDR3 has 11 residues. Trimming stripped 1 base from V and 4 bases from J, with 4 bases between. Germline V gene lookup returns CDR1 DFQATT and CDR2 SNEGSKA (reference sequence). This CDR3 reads CSARALETQYF. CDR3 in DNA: TGCAGTGCTAGAGCCCTAGAGACCCAGTACTTC.

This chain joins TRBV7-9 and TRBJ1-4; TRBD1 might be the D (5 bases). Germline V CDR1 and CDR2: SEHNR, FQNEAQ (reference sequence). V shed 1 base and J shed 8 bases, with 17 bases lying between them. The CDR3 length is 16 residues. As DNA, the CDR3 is TGTGCCAGCAGCTTAGACGTAGGGGTTCGAGAGGAAAAACTGTTTTTT. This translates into CASSLDVGVREEKLFF.

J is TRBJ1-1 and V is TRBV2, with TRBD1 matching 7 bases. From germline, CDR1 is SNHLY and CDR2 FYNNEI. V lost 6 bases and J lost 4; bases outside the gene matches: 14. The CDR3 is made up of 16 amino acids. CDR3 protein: CASRFGTGDFSTEAFF. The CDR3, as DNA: TGTGCCAGCAGGTTCGGAACAGGGGATTTCAGCACTGAAGCTTTCTTT. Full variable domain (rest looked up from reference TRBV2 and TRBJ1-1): EPEVTQTPSHQVTQMGQEVILRCVPISNHLYFYWYRQILGQKVEFLVSFYNNEISEKSEIFDDQFSVERPDGSNFTLKIRSTKLEDSAMYFCASRFGTGDFSTEAFFGQGTRLTVV.

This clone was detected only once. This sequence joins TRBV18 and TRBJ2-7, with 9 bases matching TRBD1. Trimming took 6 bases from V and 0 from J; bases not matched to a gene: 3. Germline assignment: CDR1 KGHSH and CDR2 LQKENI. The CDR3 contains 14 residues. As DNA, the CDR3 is TGTGCCAGCTCGACAGGGGGTAGCTCCTACGAGCAGTACTTC. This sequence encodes CASSTGGSSYEQYF.

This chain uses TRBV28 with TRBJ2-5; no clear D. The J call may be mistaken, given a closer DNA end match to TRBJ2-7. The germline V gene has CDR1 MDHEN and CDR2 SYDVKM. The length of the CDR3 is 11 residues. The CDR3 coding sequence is TGTGCCAGCAATACAGCCTACGAGCAGTACTTC. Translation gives CASNTAYEQYF.

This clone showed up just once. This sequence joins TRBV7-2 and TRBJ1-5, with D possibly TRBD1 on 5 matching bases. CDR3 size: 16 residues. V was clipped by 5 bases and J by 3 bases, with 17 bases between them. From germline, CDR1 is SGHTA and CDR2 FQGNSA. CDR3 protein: CASSAGTSVINQPQHF. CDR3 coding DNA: TGTGCCAGCAGCGCGGGGACGTCGGTTATCAATCAGCCCCAGCATTTT. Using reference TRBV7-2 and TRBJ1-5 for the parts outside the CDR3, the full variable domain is GAGVSQSPSNKVTEKGKDVELRCDPISGHTALYWYRQSLGQGLEFLIYFQGNSAPDKSGLPSDRFSAERTGGSVSTLTIQRTQQEDSAVYLCASSAGTSVINQPQHFGDGTRLSIL.

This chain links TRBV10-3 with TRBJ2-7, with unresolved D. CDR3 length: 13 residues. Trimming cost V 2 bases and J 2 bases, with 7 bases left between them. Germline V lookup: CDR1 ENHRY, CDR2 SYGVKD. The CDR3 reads CAISEGSTYEQYF. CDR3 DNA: TGTGCCATCAGTGAGGGCTCAACCTACGAGCAGTACTTC.

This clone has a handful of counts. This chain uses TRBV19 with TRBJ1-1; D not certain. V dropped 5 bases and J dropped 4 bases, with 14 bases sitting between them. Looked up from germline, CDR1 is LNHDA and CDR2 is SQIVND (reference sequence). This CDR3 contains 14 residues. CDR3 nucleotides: TGTGCCAGTAGTCACGATATACGGGGCACTGAAGCTTTCTTT. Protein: CASSHDIRGTEAFF.